This T cell receptor beta chain was identified in a study of shared clonotypes between healthy human individuals. Produced via immunoSEQ multiplex PCR; TCRdb's table is partial and in-frame only. The table has some 500,000 clones, approximately 79% seen once. Sequenced input: PBMCs. The sequence derives from a middle-aged woman in good health. Some clones in this sample may be carry-over from other donors' samples.

The CDR3 DNA reads as TGCGCCAGCAGCCACCGGGAGGGCCCCAATGAGCAGTTCTTC. Its translation: CASSHREGPNEQFF. This chain uses TRBV4-1 with TRBJ2-1, with 8 bases fitting TRBD2. The V gene's germline CDR1 is MGHRA and CDR2 YSYEKL. CDR3 length: 14 amino acids. V was clipped by 3 bases and J by 6 bases; unmatched bases: 4.